The present TCR beta chain was sequenced within a study of spatial heterogeneity in lung cancer. The wider study: Available follow-up PBMC samples, collected a median of about two years post-resection, were sequenced.

The CDR3 loop spans 15 amino acids. TCRdb analysed the 5' RACE reads with MiXCR anew, one entry per CDR3 protein. This table has about 45,000 distinct CDR3 sequences, approximately 24% appearing once. Points from the study as a whole: At tumor resection, ubiquitous expanded TCRs were detected in blood more often than later.

This clonotype came up once. Its antigen is as yet unknown. A read error is possible here, since a much larger clone lies one base away. Time point in this sample: blood at routine non-recurrence follow-up after resection. Material for sequencing was whole RNA from tumor, nontumor lung or frozen PBMC, left unsorted. The genes are TRBV12-3 or TRBV12-4 and TRBJ1-1; D call uncertain. Material: PBMCs, obtained at follow-up. The TCR was taken from a female donor with early-stage non-small cell lung cancer. The CDR3 DNA sequence: TGTGCCAGCAGTTTACAAGCTTCGATTTCGACTGATGCTTTCTTT. It specifies CASSLQASISTDAFF.